These 23 T cell receptor beta chains were all obtained from the same sample, sequenced in a study of early T cells in non-severe SARS-CoV-2 infection. MiXCR, applied by TCRdb to the 5' RACE reads, yields one record per CDR3 protein. This repertoire shows about 50,000 distinct CDR3 sequences, less than 9.5% found once; its top ten account for over 4%. The sample here was whole blood, taken at baseline. Source of these receptors: an adult who was a healthcare worker with PCR-confirmed SARS-CoV-2 infection or an uninfected control (not recorded which).

This clonotype has a count of ten or more. A much larger clone lies a single base off, so this may be a read error. The genes are TRBV12-3 or TRBV12-4 and TRBJ1-1; D call uncertain. This CDR3 spans 12 amino acids. CDR3 in amino acids: CASQRAYEEVFF. As DNA, the CDR3 is TGTGCCAGCCAGAGGGCTTATGAAGAAGTTTTCTTT.

This clonotype was counted at least ten times. The chain is built from TRBV12-3 or TRBV12-4 and TRBJ2-3; weak D call: TRBD1 (6 bases). V was shortened by 1 base and J by 6 bases, with 14 bases between the two germline ends. CDR3 length: 15 residues. The CDR3 DNA sequence: TGTGCCAGCAGTTTAGGGGGCCTGGGGGCGGATACGCAGTATTTT. Its translation is CASSLGGLGADTQYF.

This clonotype was picked up a small number of times. This sequence joins TRBV28 and TRBJ2-4, with D unresolved. This CDR3 has 13 residues. The V and J ends lost 5 bases and 7 bases respectively, with 12 bases between them. The germline gives CDR1 MDHEN, CDR2 SYDVKM. Here the CDR3 reads CASSPPQRNIQYF. The CDR3 DNA sequence: TGTGCCAGCAGTCCGCCACAGAGGAACATTCAGTACTTC.

This clonotype appeared many times. The chain carries TRBV11-2 and TRBJ2-7; the D is unclear. This CDR3 comprises 13 residues. CDR1 is SGHAT and CDR2 is FQNNGV in the germline V gene. The V gene lost 1 base and the J gene lost 3 bases, with 7 bases spanning the gap. CDR3 residues: CASSLGDNYEQYF. DNA of the CDR3: TGTGCCAGCAGCTTAGGGGATAACTACGAGCAGTACTTC. Full variable domain (outside the CDR3, taken from reference TRBV11-2 and TRBJ2-7): EAGVAQSPRYKIIEKRQSVAFWCNPISGHATLYWYQQILGQGPKLLIQFQNNGVVDDSQLPKDRFSAERLKGVDSTLKIQPAKLEDSAVYLCASSLGDNYEQYFGPGTRLTVT.

There are many counts of this clonotype. The chain combines TRBV7-9 with TRBJ2-2; D not certain. The CDR3 runs to 11 residues. The germline V gene encodes CDR1 SEHNR and CDR2 FQNEAQ (reference sequence). Trimming cost V 3 bases and J 7 bases, with 3 bases left between them. CDR3: CASSFFGELFF. CDR3 DNA sequence: TGTGCCAGCAGCTTTTTCGGGGAGCTGTTTTTT.

This clonotype was detected only a few times. CDR3 bases: TGTGCCAGCAGTTTCGCGGGTCAGCCCCAGCATTTT. Its protein product is CASSFAGQPQHF. The chain uses TRBV28 and TRBJ1-5; D unresolved. V was clipped by 3 bases and J by 6 bases, with 6 bases between them. Germline V CDR1 and CDR2: MDHEN, SYDVKM. The CDR3 spans 12 residues. Full variable domain (remainder filled in from reference TRBV28 and TRBJ1-5): DVKVTQSSRYLVKRTGEKVFLECVQDMDHENMFWYRQDPGLGLRLIYFSYDVKMKEKGDIPEGYSVSREKKERFSLILESASTNQTSMYLCASSFAGQPQHFGDGTRLSIL.

This clonotype was recorded many times. The gene calls are TRBV6-6 and TRBJ1-2; possible D gene TRBD1, 5 bases. The CDR3 has 15 amino acids. CDR1 MNHNY and CDR2 SVGAGI come from the germline V gene (reference sequence). V lost 7 bases to trimming and J lost 4 bases, with 19 bases between them. CDR3 DNA sequence: TGTGCCAGCACCTCACGGGGAGGGACCCTCTATGGCTACACCTTC. Translated: CASTSRGGTLYGYTF.

This clonotype was recorded many times. The J gene is TRBJ2-5, the V gene TRBV7-9; 11 nucleotides agree with TRBD2. Germline CDR1 and CDR2: SEHNR and FQNEAQ (reference sequence). The CDR3 is 16 amino acids. With 1 base clipped from V and 2 bases from J, the junction kept 3 bases outside the gene matches. The chain's CDR3 is CASSLVVAGGQETQYF. The CDR3 bases are TGTGCCAGCAGCTTAGTGGTAGCGGGAGGGCAAGAGACCCAGTACTTC.

This clonotype is medium-sized in the sample. V usage is TRBV7-6 and J usage is TRBJ2-1, with 12 bases that match TRBD1. Germline assignment: CDR1 SGHVS and CDR2 FNYEAQ. CDR3 length equals 19 residues. V shed 5 bases, J shed 0 bases, and the junction held 11 bases outside the gene matches. The CDR3 sequence is CASSPRGQGAISSYNEQFF. The CDR3 DNA follows: TGTGCCAGCAGCCCTAGGGGACAGGGGGCAATTAGCTCCTACAATGAGCAGTTCTTC. Supplemented by reference TRBV7-6 and TRBJ2-1, the full variable domain reads GAGVSQSPRYKVTKRGQDVALRCDPISGHVSLYWYRQALGQGPEFLTYFNYEAQQDKSGLPNDRFSAERPEGSISTLTIQRTEQRDSAMYRCASSPRGQGAISSYNEQFFGPGTRLTVL.

This clonotype appeared many times. The chain combines TRBV20-1 with TRBJ2-7; 7 nucleotides align to TRBD1. The germline V gene has CDR1 DFQATT and CDR2 SNEGSKA (reference sequence). CDR3 length: 13 residues. Trimming cost V 5 bases and J 0 bases; bases outside gene matches: 4. Here the CDR3 reads CSAQRGPSYEQYF. The CDR3 DNA reads as TGCAGTGCTCAGAGGGGGCCCTCCTACGAGCAGTACTTC.

This clonotype was counted many times. The chain carries TRBV9 and TRBJ1-6; 7 bases are shared with TRBD1. The CDR3 runs to 15 residues. The V segment lost 5 bases and the J segment 4 bases; nucleotides outside the gene matches: 6. The germline gives CDR1 SGDLS, CDR2 YYNGEE. CDR3 loop: CASSRQGNYNSPLHF. Written as DNA, the CDR3 is TGTGCCAGCAGTCGACAGGGAAATTATAATTCACCCCTCCACTTT.

The table lists this clonotype with a few counts. The chain recombines TRBV7-6 with TRBJ2-2; 10 positions match TRBD2. The V segment lost 0 bases and the J segment 6 bases; nucleotides outside the gene matches: 7. This CDR3 has 17 amino acids. Germline V gene lookup returns CDR1 SGHVS and CDR2 FNYEAQ. The CDR3 nucleotides are TGTGCCAGCAGCTTAGCTCTAGCGGGAGTAACCTCCGGGGAGCTGTTTTTT. The encoded protein is CASSLALAGVTSGELFF.

This clonotype showed up many times. This chain connects TRBV4-3 to TRBJ2-7, with D tentatively TRBD1 (6 bases). Trimming pared 0 bases from V and 6 bases from J, leaving 12 bases between. The CDR3 sequence is 14 residues long. CDR1 is LGHNA and CDR2 is YSLEER in the germline V gene. In nucleotides, the CDR3 is TGCGCCAGCAGCCAAGATCTAGGCAGGGGCGAGCAGTACTTC. Translating gives CASSQDLGRGEQYF.

This clonotype was counted ten times or more. The junction differs from germline at one of its ends, possibly a read error. The rearrangement uses TRBV20-1 and TRBJ2-1, with D perhaps being TRBD1 or TRBD2 (5 bases each). The CDR3 extends over 13 amino acids. Germline V lookup: CDR1 DFQATT, CDR2 SNEGSKA (reference sequence). The CDR3 here is CALGDFSYNEQFF. In DNA form, the CDR3 reads TGTGCCCTGGGGGATTTCTCCTACAATGAGCAGTTCTTC.

The table lists this clonotype with many counts. The chain recombines TRBV6-6 with TRBJ2-7; 9 nucleotides match TRBD1. This CDR3 has 14 residues. V was clipped by 4 bases and J by 7 bases; unmatched bases: 8. Germline values: CDR1 MNHNY, CDR2 SVGAGI (reference sequence). CDR3 loop: CASSSWTGVREQYF. The CDR3 DNA reads TGTGCCAGCAGTTCCTGGACAGGGGTGAGGGAGCAGTACTTC.

This clonotype was recorded once. The rearrangement joins TRBV2 to TRBJ1-1, with a tentative D call TRBD1 (5 bases). Germline CDR1 SNHLY, CDR2 FYNNEI. V was cut by 2 bases and J by 3 bases, with 10 bases left in between. CDR3 size: 14 residues. The CDR3 DNA is TGTGCCAGCAGTGAATCGGGGGTGTACACTGAAGCTTTCTTT. Residues: CASSESGVYTEAFF.

This clonotype was recorded many times. This chain joins TRBV6-4 and TRBJ2-1; 10 nucleotides agree with TRBD2. V dropped 5 bases and J dropped 5; count of bases not matched to a gene: 6. Germline V gene lookup returns CDR1 MRHNA and CDR2 SNTAGT. The CDR3 is made up of 15 amino acids. The CDR3 region is CASSPGLAANNEQFF. In DNA, the CDR3 is TGTGCCAGCAGTCCCGGACTAGCGGCAAACAATGAGCAGTTCTTC.

This clonotype was recorded many times. The chain has TRBV12-3 or TRBV12-4 and TRBJ1-2, with 7 bases lining up with TRBD1. Losses at the gene ends were 5 bases for V and 8 bases for J; bases not matched to a gene: 8. The CDR3 runs to 13 residues. The CDR3 bases are TGTGCCAGCAGTACCCGACAGGGTTTAGGCTACACCTTC. This gives the protein CASSTRQGLGYTF.

This clonotype was counted only a few times. This rearrangement joins TRBV6-5 to TRBJ2-3; possibly TRBD2 for D (6 bases). The ends were cut back, 4 bases at V and 10 bases at J, with 18 bases in the middle. This CDR3 contains 14 residues. The germline CDR1 and CDR2 sequences are MNHEY and SVGAGI. DNA of the CDR3: TGTGCCAGCAGTTTGGCGGGACCACTTCCAGCGCAGTATTTT. Protein sequence: CASSLAGPLPAQYF.

This clonotype has a handful of counts. The rearrangement uses TRBV29-1 and TRBJ1-2; D remains unclear. Trimming removed 5 bases from V and 4 bases from J, with 14 bases in between. Germline-derived CDR1 and CDR2 are SQVTM and ANQGSEA. This CDR3 is built from 13 residues. The CDR3: CSVHGGRGYGYTF. The CDR3 DNA reads TGCAGCGTTCATGGAGGGCGCGGCTATGGCTACACCTTC.

There are a few counts of this clonotype. The chain couples TRBV30 to TRBJ2-1; no definite D call. V lost 0 bases and J lost 1, with 1 base in between. Germline values: CDR1 GTSNPN, CDR2 SVGIG (reference sequence). The CDR3 is 12 amino acids. CDR3 in amino acids: CAWSVSYNEQFF. The CDR3 nucleotides are TGTGCCTGGAGTGTATCCTACAATGAGCAGTTCTTC.

The J gene is TRBJ2-5, the V gene TRBV7-9, with D perhaps matching TRBD2 (5 bases). Trimming cost V 8 bases and J 4 bases, with 17 bases left between them. The CDR3 has 14 residues. Germline V gene lookup returns CDR1 SEHNR and CDR2 FQNEAQ (reference sequence). CDR3: CASSVRGNVETQYF. CDR3 nucleotide sequence: TGTGCCAGCTCGGTTCGGGGAAACGTAGAGACCCAGTACTTC.

Many counts were recorded for this clonotype. The chain uses TRBV5-1 and TRBJ2-7, with D tentatively TRBD1 (6 bases). The CDR3 totals 14 residues. Germline V gene sequence: CDR1 SGHRS, CDR2 YFSETQ. Trimming took 4 bases from V and 4 from J, leaving 15 bases between them. CDR3 DNA: TGCGCCAGCAGCGCCGAGGGACAACTTTACGAGCAGTACTTC. Its protein product is CASSAEGQLYEQYF.